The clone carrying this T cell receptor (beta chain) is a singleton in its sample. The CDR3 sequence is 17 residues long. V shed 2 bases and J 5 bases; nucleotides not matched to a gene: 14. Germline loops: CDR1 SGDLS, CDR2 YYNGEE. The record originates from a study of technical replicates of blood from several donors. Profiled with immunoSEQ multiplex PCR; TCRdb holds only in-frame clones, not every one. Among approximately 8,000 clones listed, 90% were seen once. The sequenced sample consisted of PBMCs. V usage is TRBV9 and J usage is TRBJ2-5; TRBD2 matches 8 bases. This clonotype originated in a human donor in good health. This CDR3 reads CASSVGVAGSLGETQYF. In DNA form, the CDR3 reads TGTGCCAGCAGCGTTGGGGTAGCGGGAAGCCTGGGGGAGACCCAGTACTTC.